This entry features one T cell receptor (beta chain) sequence. This record belongs to a study of technical replicates of blood from a handful of donors. With V trimmed by 5 bases and J by 7 bases, 13 bases remained unmatched. Looked up from germline, CDR1 is SGHVS and CDR2 is FNYEAQ. CDR3 length equals 15 residues. Method: immunoSEQ multiplex PCR; TCRdb's copy keeps in-frame clones and lacks some. In the table there are 80,000 to 95,000 clones, around 96% of which are singletons. V is TRBV7-6 and J is TRBJ2-7; 8 nucleotides agree with TRBD1. Specimen: T cells isolated from PBMCs. The sequence was obtained from a human donor in good health. This CDR3 is CASSDRTGSHGEQYF. Written as DNA, the CDR3 is TGTGCCAGCAGCGACCGGACAGGGTCACACGGGGAGCAGTACTTC.